This record concerns one TCR beta chain sequence. Its specificity is not known. Method: immunoSEQ multiplex PCR; TCRdb's copy keeps in-frame clones and lacks some. The table includes about 200,000 clones, 70% to 85% detected once. Between the trimmed V and J ends, which lost 5 bases and 0 bases, there was a span of 10 bases. Germline assignment: CDR1 SNHLY and CDR2 FYNNEI. This CDR3 has 15 residues. This sample is part of a study of cytomegalovirus exposure and HLA in healthy donors. Study outcomes and limitations: Within the 120 validation repertoires, first-cohort TCR clusters tended to co-occur, according to a later analysis. Reported results showed that the classifier diagnosed cytomegalovirus status with high specificity and sensitivity. For most TCR sequences rarity was the rule, although some public TCRs occurred in many donors.

Material: PBMCs. This clonotype originated in a woman younger than 45 in good health and CMV-seropositive. The chain carries TRBV2 and TRBJ2-2; D is uncertain. The CDR3 DNA reads as TGTGCCAGCAGTCGTACAGTTCCGAACACCGGGGAGCTGTTTTTT. This codes for CASSRTVPNTGELFF. Full variable domain (remainder filled in from reference TRBV2 and TRBJ2-2): EPEVTQTPSHQVTQMGQEVILRCVPISNHLYFYWYRQILGQKVEFLVSFYNNEISEKSEIFDDQFSVERPDGSNFTLKIRSTKLEDSAMYFCASSRTVPNTGELFFGEGSRLTVL.